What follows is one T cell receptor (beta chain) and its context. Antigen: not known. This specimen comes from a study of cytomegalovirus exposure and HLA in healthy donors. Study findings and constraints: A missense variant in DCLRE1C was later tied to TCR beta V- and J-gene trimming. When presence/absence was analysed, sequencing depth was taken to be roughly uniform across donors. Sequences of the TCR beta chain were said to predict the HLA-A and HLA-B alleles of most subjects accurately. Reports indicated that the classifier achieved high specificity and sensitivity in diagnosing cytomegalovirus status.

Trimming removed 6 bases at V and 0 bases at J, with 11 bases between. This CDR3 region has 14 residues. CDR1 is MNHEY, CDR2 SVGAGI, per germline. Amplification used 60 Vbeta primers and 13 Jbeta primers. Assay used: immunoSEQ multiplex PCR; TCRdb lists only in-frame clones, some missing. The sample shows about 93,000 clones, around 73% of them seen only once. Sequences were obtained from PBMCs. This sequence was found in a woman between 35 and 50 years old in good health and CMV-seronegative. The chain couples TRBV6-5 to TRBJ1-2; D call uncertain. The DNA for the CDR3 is TGTGCCAGCAGCCCCCGAGGGTCTAACTATGGCTACACCTTC. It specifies CASSPRGSNYGYTF.